This T cell receptor beta chain came from a study of blood T cell repertoires in COVID-19 (dated by TCRdb to between 2020 and 2021). A note on the overall study: The collaborator samples originated in the United States, Italy and Spain and spanned the acute and convalescent phases of COVID-19. The repertoires were made available in a free public database intended to serve as a resource for research on the immune response to SARS-CoV-2. Where HLA class I and class II types were available, the types were taken from metadata supplied by the sample provider, not from assay-based typing. The prospective study material was composed of cDNA or gDNA derived from T cells, B-cell-depleted T cells, or PBMCs. Nearly every sample came with metadata listing a de-identified subject ID, COVID-19 status, age in years and sex. Deeply sampled blood TCRbeta repertoires from subjects exposed to, actively infected with, or recovered from COVID-19 were included in the dataset. Samples came from the ongoing ImmuneRACE study (first 160 participants) plus 1,254 subjects from 6 global collaborators.

Collaborating institutions collected whole blood in K2EDTA tubes following their own protocols. For TCRbeta analysis, collaborators shipped samples in one of three forms: frozen whole blood, isolated PBMCs, or DNA extracted from either of those sample types. What the study reported, not specific to this receptor: How much clinical and demographic metadata was included differed by source and by participant, and the metadata was provided uncurated.

The CDR3 goes from the cysteine to the phenylalanine over 18 residues. The retained sequence is limited to the CDR3, 54 bases, with the frame set at the first base. Compared with germline, V lacks 2 bases and J lacks 0 bases; bases without a gene match: 10. Sequences SGHAT (CDR1) and FQNNGV (CDR2) are obtained from the germline V gene. TCRbeta CDR3 regions were amplified from genomic DNA using the immunoSEQ Assay, a bias-controlled multiplex PCR. Per the authors' processing: The number of nucleated cells in each sample was estimated by amplification of reference gene primers within the assay. Sequence reads were collapsed and filtered to measure the absolute abundance of every unique TCRbeta CDR3 rearrangement. Productive Simpson clonality was computed per sample as the square root of Simpson's diversity index over productive rearrangements. In TCRdb, the immuneACCESS table is reduced to in-frame sequences with V and J assigned. These tables do not hold every clone; where another copy was compared, an unresolved V gene accounts for under half, and the others remain unexplained. The V and J calls and clone size are taken from that table; D and trimming were inferred from the DNA. In all, the sample holds 170,000 or so clones, and 80% of those were seen once. Of the sample, about 6.8% is held by the ten largest clones.

With respect to this clone: Its antigen has not been determined. The input lacks base qualities; no much larger clone sits a single base away.

The sequenced sample consisted of peripheral blood. This sequence uses TRBV11-2 and TRBJ2-3; 8 central bases correspond to TRBD1. The clonotype originates from a man between 65 and 85 years old with active or convalescent COVID-19. CDR3 region: CASSLSQGAASSTDTQYF. The sequenced DNA: TGTGCCAGCAGCTTATCCCAGGGGGCGGCCTCTAGCACAGATACGCAGTATTTT.